This T cell receptor (beta chain) was captured by sequencing in a study of cytomegalovirus exposure and HLA in healthy donors. It was healthy bone marrow donors who served as donors. V trimming: 4 bases; J trimming: 6 bases; junction bases outside the gene matches: 9. CDR3 length: 16 residues. Germline-derived CDR1 and CDR2 are MNHEY and SVGAGI. Study-wide results and limits: There were reportedly fewer N-insertions in an Asian-associated ancestry cluster than the roughly 670-donor mean, in a later analysis. Some segments of the V type, notably TRBV6-2 and TRBV6-3, were excluded as indistinguishable. An analysis that came later showed most CMV-associated TCR beta chains appearing HLA-restricted.

Note on this clone: As yet, its antigen is unknown.

PCR used 60 Vbeta primers and 13 Jbeta primers. The table came from immunoSEQ multiplex PCR; TCRdb's copy has only in-frame clones and leaves some out. The sample carries 170,000 or so clones, roughly 80% recorded once. The sequence was collected from a woman aged 25 to 45 in good health and CMV-seronegative. The rearrangement uses TRBV6-5 and TRBJ2-7; 13 bases match TRBD2. The material sequenced was PBMCs. For the CDR3, the DNA is TGTGCCAGCAGTTCCCTAAGACTAGCGGGGGGCCTCGAGCAGTACTTC. Its translation is CASSSLRLAGGLEQYF.